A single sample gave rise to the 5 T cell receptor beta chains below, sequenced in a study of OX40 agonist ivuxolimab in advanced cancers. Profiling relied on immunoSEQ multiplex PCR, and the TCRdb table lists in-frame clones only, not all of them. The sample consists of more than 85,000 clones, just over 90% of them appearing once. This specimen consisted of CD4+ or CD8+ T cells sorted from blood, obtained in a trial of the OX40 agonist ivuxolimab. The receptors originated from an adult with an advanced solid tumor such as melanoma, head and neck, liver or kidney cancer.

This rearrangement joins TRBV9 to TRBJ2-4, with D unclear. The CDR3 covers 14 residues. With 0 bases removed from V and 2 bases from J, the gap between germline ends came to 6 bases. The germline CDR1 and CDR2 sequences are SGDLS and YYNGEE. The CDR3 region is CASSVAATKNIQYF. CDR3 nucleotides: TGTGCCAGCAGCGTAGCCGCGACCAAAAACATTCAGTACTTC. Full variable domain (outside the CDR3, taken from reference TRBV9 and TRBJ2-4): DSGVTQTPKHLITATGQRVTLRCSPRSGDLSVYWYQQSLDQGLQFLIQYYNGEERAKGNILERFSAQQFPDLHSELNLSSLELGDSALYFCASSVAATKNIQYFGAGTRLSVL.

CDR3 bases: TGTGCCAGCAGTTCCACCGGGACAGCAATCTATGGCTACACCTTC. It codes for CASSSTGTAIYGYTF. The chain is built from TRBV28 and TRBJ1-2, with TRBD1 identical over 7 bases. Trimming took 4 bases from V and 4 from J; bases not matched to a gene: 9. Germline CDR1 reads MDHEN; CDR2 reads SYDVKM. This CDR3 spans 15 amino acids.

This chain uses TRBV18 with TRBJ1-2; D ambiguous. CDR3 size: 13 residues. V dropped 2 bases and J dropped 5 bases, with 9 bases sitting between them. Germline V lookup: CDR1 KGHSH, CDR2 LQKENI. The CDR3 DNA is TGTGCCAGCTCACCAGCGGAGTCTTATGGCTACACCTTC. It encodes CASSPAESYGYTF.

The CDR3 DNA follows: TGTGCCAGCAGCTTAGGACAGGGGGCGTTGACCGGGGAGCTGTTTTTT. As protein: CASSLGQGALTGELFF. The V and J genes are TRBV7-9 and TRBJ2-2, with 10 nucleotides matching TRBD1. Trimming cost V 1 base and J 5 bases; bases outside gene matches: 4. Germline V gene sequence: CDR1 SEHNR, CDR2 FQNEAQ (reference sequence). CDR3 size: 16 residues.

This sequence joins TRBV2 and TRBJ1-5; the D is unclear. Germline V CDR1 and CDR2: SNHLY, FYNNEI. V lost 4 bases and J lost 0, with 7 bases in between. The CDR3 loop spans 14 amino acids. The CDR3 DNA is TGTGCCAGCAGTGCGGTCTATAGCAATCAGCCCCAGCATTTT. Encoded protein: CASSAVYSNQPQHF.